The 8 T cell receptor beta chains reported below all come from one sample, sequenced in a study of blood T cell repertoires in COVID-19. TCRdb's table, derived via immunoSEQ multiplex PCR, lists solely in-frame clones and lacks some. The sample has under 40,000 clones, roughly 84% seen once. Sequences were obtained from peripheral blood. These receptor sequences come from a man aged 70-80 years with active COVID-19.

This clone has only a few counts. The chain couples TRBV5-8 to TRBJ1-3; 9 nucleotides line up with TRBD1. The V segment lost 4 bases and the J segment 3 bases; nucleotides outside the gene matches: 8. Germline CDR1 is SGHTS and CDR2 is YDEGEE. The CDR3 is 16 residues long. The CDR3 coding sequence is TGTGCCAGCAGCAAGGGACAGGGTACGCTTGGAAACACCATATATTTT. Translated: CASSKGQGTLGNTIYF.

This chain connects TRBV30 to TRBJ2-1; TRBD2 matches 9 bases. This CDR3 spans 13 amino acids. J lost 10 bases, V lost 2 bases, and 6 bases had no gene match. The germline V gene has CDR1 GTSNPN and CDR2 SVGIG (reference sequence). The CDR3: CAWSPIAGDEQFF. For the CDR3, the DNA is TGTGCCTGGAGTCCGATAGCGGGAGACGAGCAGTTCTTC.

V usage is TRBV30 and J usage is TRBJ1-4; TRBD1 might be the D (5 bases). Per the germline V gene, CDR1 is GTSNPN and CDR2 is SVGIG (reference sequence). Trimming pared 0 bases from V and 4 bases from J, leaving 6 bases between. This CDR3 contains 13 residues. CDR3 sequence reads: CAWSVGHNEKLFF. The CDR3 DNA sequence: TGTGCCTGGAGTGTAGGACATAATGAAAAACTGTTTTTT. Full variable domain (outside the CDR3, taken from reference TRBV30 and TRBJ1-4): SQTIHQWPATLVQPVGSPLSLECTVEGTSNPNLYWYRQAAGRGLQLLFYSVGIGQISSEVPQNLSASRPQDRQFILSSKKLLLSDSGFYLCAWSVGHNEKLFFGSGTQLSVL.

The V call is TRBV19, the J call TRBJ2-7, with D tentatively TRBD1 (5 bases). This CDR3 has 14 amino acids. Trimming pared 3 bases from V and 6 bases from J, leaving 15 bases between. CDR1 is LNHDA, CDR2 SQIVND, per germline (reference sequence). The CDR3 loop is CASSIQGSLGEQYF. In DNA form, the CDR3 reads TGTGCCAGTAGTATTCAGGGTTCATTGGGCGAGCAGTACTTC.

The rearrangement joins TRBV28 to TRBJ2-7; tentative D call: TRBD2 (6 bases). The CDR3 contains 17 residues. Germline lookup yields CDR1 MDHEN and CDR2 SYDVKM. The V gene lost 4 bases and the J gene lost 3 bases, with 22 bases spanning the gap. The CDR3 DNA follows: TGTGCCAGCAGTTCCCACCCGGGAGTCGGGATTTACTACGAGCAGTACTTC. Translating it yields CASSSHPGVGIYYEQYF. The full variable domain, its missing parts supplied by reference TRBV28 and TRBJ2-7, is DVKVTQSSRYLVKRTGEKVFLECVQDMDHENMFWYRQDPGLGLRLIYFSYDVKMKEKGDIPEGYSVSREKKERFSLILESASTNQTSMYLCASSSHPGVGIYYEQYFGPGTRLTVT.

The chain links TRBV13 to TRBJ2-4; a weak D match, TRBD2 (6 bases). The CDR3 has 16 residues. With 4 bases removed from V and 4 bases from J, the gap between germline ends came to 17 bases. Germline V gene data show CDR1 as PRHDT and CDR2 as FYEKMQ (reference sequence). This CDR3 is CASSSDPGGSKNIQYF. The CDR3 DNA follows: TGTGCCAGCAGCTCTGACCCCGGGGGTTCGAAAAACATTCAGTACTTC.

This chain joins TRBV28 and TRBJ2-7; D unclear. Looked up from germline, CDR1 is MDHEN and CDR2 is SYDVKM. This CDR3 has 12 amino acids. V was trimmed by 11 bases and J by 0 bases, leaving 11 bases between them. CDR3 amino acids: CAVHSSSYEQYF. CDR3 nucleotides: TGTGCCGTCCACTCCTCCTCCTACGAGCAGTACTTC.

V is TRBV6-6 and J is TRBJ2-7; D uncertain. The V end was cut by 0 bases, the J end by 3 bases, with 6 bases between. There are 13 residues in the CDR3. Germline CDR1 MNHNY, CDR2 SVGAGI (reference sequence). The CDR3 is CASSYSRVYEQYF. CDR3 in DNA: TGTGCCAGCAGTTACTCGAGAGTCTACGAGCAGTACTTC.